This T cell receptor (beta chain) was captured in a study of cytotoxic CD8 clonotypes in ibrutinib-treated CLL. Study as a whole: Samples yielded averages of about 250,000 productive templates and around 99,000 productive rearrangements.

The CDR3 has 15 amino acids. The repertoire was sequenced with immunoSEQ multiplex PCR; TCRdb's copy has only in-frame clones and lacks some. The sample lists about 84,000 clones, around 84% occurring once. The chain joins TRBV21-1 to TRBJ2-1. TRBV21-1 counts as a pseudogene. This receptor was identified in a human donor with chronic lymphocytic leukemia. Sequencing used PBMCs, obtained before ibrutinib treatment. The CDR3 loop reads CASSKYTGGYNEQFF. The CDR3 DNA sequence: TGTGCCAGCAGCAAGTACACTGGGGGATACAATGAGCAGTTCTTC.